These T cell receptor beta chains were read from a single sample in a study of Tregs in tolerant kidney transplant recipients. The method was immunoSEQ multiplex PCR; TCRdb's version includes in-frame clones alone and lacks a portion of them. This sample yields some 69,000 clones, of which less than 90% are seen a single time; about 4.7% belongs to the top ten. Sequencing was carried out using CD4+ T cells from blood. The receptors shown here come from a human donor in good health. Each CDR3 is given with its conserved first and last residue. D genes are given only for firm matches. The listing skips clone size in some rows; elsewhere it reads once, few, many or a size class.

CASSDELETQYF | TGTGCCAGCAGTGACGAGTTGGAGACCCAGTACTTC | TRBV6-1 | NA | NA | TRBJ2-5
CASRRDFNTEAFF | TGTGCCAGCAGGAGGGACTTCAACACTGAAGCTTTCTTT | TRBV2 | NA | NA | TRBJ1-1
CASSLGTSGGARYF | TGTGCCAGCAGCTTAGGAACTAGCGGGGGGGCCAGGTATTTT | TRBV11-3 | TRBD2 | NA | TRBJ2-3
CASSLVVRVVSGANVLTF | TGTGCCAGCAGCTTAGTGGTCAGGGTCGTATCGGGGGCCAACGTCCTGACTTTC | TRBV7-8 | NA | NA | TRBJ2-6
CASSLMGGGGEKLFF | TGCGCCAGCAGCCTTATGGGAGGGGGCGGGGAAAAACTGTTTTTT | TRBV4-1 | TRBD1 | NA | TRBJ1-4
CASSSLAGGPNTGELFF | TGTGCCAGCAGCTCCCTAGCGGGGGGGCCGAACACCGGGGAGCTGTTTTTT | TRBV7-3 | TRBD2 | NA | TRBJ2-2
CASRSSGVGVGTEAFF | TGTGCCAGTAGAAGTTCAGGGGTGGGCGTTGGTACTGAAGCTTTCTTT | TRBV19 | NA | once | TRBJ1-1
CASSPLPGGTYNNEQFF | TGTGCCAGCTCACCACTCCCCGGGGGAACTTATAACAATGAGCAGTTCTTC | TRBV18 | NA | NA | TRBJ2-1
CASRGQGVNTEAFF | TGTGCCAGTAGGGGACAGGGGGTGAACACTGAAGCTTTCTTT | TRBV19 | TRBD1 | NA | TRBJ1-1
CASTTGGDMNTEAFF | TGCGCCAGCACCACAGGGGGTGATATGAACACTGAAGCTTTCTTT | TRBV10-1 | TRBD1 | few | TRBJ1-1
CASSQELLTKEAFF | TGCGCCAGCAGCCAAGAGCTTCTAACGAAAGAAGCTTTCTTT | TRBV4-1 | NA | NA | TRBJ1-1
CASSWALQSGANVLTF | TGTGCCAGCAGCTGGGCCCTACAATCTGGGGCCAACGTCCTGACTTTC | TRBV7-8 | NA | NA | TRBJ2-6
CASSPGTFGHNEQFF | TGTGCCAGCAGCCCCGGGACCTTCGGGCACAATGAGCAGTTCTTC | TRBV7-3 | NA | NA | TRBJ2-1
CASSAGSGDTGELFF | TGTGCCAGCAGTGCCGGTAGCGGGGACACCGGGGAGCTGTTTTTT | TRBV25-1 | TRBD2 | NA | TRBJ2-2
CASSATSGGTDTQYF | TGCGCCAGCAGCGCAACTAGCGGGGGGACAGATACGCAGTATTTT | TRBV5-1 | TRBD2 | NA | TRBJ2-3
CATSRDQGGLYEAFF | TGTGCCACCAGCAGAGATCAGGGGGGCCTTTATGAAGCTTTCTTT | TRBV15 | TRBD1 | NA | TRBJ1-1
CASTYRGQGMGDTEAFF | TGTGCCAGCACCTACCGGGGACAGGGGATGGGGGACACTGAAGCTTTCTTT | TRBV5-5 | TRBD1 | NA | TRBJ1-1
CAISGGRGAYGYTF | TGTGCCATCAGTGGGGGTCGGGGTGCCTATGGCTACACCTTC | TRBV10-3 | NA | NA | TRBJ1-2
CASRGQIVGEQYF | TGTGCCAGCAGGGGGCAGATAGTGGGCGAGCAGTACTTC | TRBV6-5 | NA | NA | TRBJ2-7
CASSERGGSTDTQYF | TGTGCCAGCAGTGAGAGAGGGGGTTCCACAGATACGCAGTATTTT | TRBV25-1 | NA | NA | TRBJ2-3
CASRLGVDTEAFF | TGCGCCAGCAGATTAGGGGTCGACACTGAAGCTTTCTTT | TRBV5-1 | NA | NA | TRBJ1-1
CASSQEIQGGRGLFF | TGTGCCAGCAGCCAAGAGATCCAGGGAGGAAGAGGGCTGTTTTTT | TRBV4-2 | NA | NA | TRBJ2-2
CASSPPGGVTDTQYF | TGCGCCAGCAGCCCCCCGGGAGGGGTCACAGATACGCAGTATTTT | TRBV5-1 | TRBD2 | NA | TRBJ2-3
CASSPRAGGYEQYF | TGTGCCAGCAGTCCCAGGGCAGGAGGCTACGAGCAGTACTTC | TRBV27 | NA | NA | TRBJ2-7
CASSPTGTKRNGYTF | TGTGCCAGCAGCCCAACCGGGACGAAGCGGAATGGCTACACCTTC | TRBV7-2 | NA | NA | TRBJ1-2
CASSSWMETQYF | TGTGCCAGCAGCTCGTGGATGGAGACCCAGTACTTC | TRBV7-2 | NA | NA | TRBJ2-5
CASSSLISYEQYF | TGTGCCAGCAGTTCCCTGATCTCCTACGAGCAGTACTTC | TRBV6-5 | NA | NA | TRBJ2-7
CASSLTGTTSGNTIYF | TGTGCCAGCAGCTTAACCGGGACAACTTCTGGAAACACCATATATTTT | TRBV7-2 | NA | NA | TRBJ1-3
CASSERAGYTF | TGTGCCAGCAGTGAACGGGCAGGCTACACCTTC | TRBV25-1 | NA | few | TRBJ1-2
CASSLSPLNQPQHF | TGTGCCAGCAGCTTGTCCCCACTGAATCAGCCCCAGCATTTT | TRBV5-5 | NA | NA | TRBJ1-5
CASSLGQVFSGNTIYF | TGTGCCAGCAGCTTAGGTCAGGTTTTCTCTGGAAACACCATATATTTT | TRBV7-8 | NA | NA | TRBJ1-3
CASSQDRTEQYF | TGTGCCAGCAGCCAGGACCGCACCGAGCAGTACTTC | TRBV7-2 | NA | NA | TRBJ2-7
CASRPPGQTEAFF | TGTGCCAGCAGGCCACCTGGACAGACTGAAGCTTTCTTT | TRBV6-5 | NA | NA | TRBJ1-1
CASSEAGGSEQYF | TGTGCCAGCAGTGAGGCGGGGGGGTCCGAGCAGTACTTC | TRBV25-1 | TRBD2 | once | TRBJ2-7
CASSPNTGGANYGYTF | TGTGCCAGCAGTCCTAACACAGGGGGAGCTAACTATGGCTACACCTTC | TRBV2 | TRBD1 | NA | TRBJ1-2
CASSVDATDTQYF | TGTGCCAGCAGTGTGGACGCCACAGATACGCAGTATTTT | TRBV6-4 | NA | once | TRBJ2-3
CASSLRGRASTDTQYF | TGTGCCAGCAGCTTAAGGGGCAGGGCTAGCACAGATACGCAGTATTTT | TRBV7-3 | NA | NA | TRBJ2-3
CASMPPGTDTQYF | TGTGCCAGCATGCCCCCGGGCACAGATACGCAGTATTTT | TRBV6-5 | NA | NA | TRBJ2-3
CASSIERGDTTQYF | TGTGCCAGTAGTATAGAGAGGGGGGATACGACCCAGTACTTC | TRBV19 | NA | NA | TRBJ2-5
CASSLPRAATYEQYF | TGCGCCAGCAGCTTGCCTAGAGCGGCAACCTACGAGCAGTACTTC | TRBV5-1 | NA | NA | TRBJ2-7
CSVWRIEAFF | TGCAGCGTTTGGAGGATTGAAGCTTTCTTT | TRBV29-1 | NA | few | TRBJ1-1
CATLGQETQYF | TGTGCGACGTTGGGTCAAGAGACCCAGTACTTC | TRBV11-2 | NA | NA | TRBJ2-5